The sequence of this T cell receptor (beta chain) was determined in a study of graft-versus-host responses after intestinal transplantation. Study-level background: Multivisceral, liver-intestinal, or isolated intestinal transplants were received by the recipients. Anti-thymocyte globulin was used for induction in all recipients, who then took tacrolimus and steroids for about 3 years.

Germline V gives CDR1 SGHVS, CDR2 FNYEAQ. This CDR3 contains 15 residues. V lost 3 bases, J lost 9 bases, and 6 bases stayed unmatched. Only in-frame clones appear in the TCRdb table, and some are missing; sequencing was by immunoSEQ multiplex PCR. The table has about 110,000 clones, 85% to 95% seen once. Note on this clone: Its specificity is unknown.

The clonotype was recovered from a human donor who was the organ donor for an intestinal transplant. The rearrangement links TRBV7-6 to TRBJ2-1; 12 bases line up with TRBD2. The specimen comprised unstimulated CD8+ T cells sorted from spleen or lymph node cells, sampled before transplant. The DNA of the CDR3 is TGTGCCAGCAGCTTTCTGTCGACTAGCGGGAGTGAGCAGTTCTTC. This codes for CASSFLSTSGSEQFF.